Listed below are T cell receptor beta chains from one sample, sequenced in a study of blood T cell repertoires in COVID-19. The method was immunoSEQ multiplex PCR; TCRdb's version includes in-frame clones alone and lacks a portion of them. This sample has around 130,000 clones, with about four fifths found just once. Sequencing was performed on PBMCs or T cells enriched from blood (not recorded which). The receptors come from a young woman who had been exposed to COVID-19. The CDR3 runs from the conserved cysteine through the conserved F or W. D genes are given only for firm matches. Expanded clones get a size class; other rows say once, few or many, or leave the size out.

D gene	clone size	V gene	J gene	CDR3 DNA	CDR3 protein
TRBD2	NA	TRBV10-2	TRBJ2-1	TGCGCCAGCAGTGATAGACTAGCGGGAGCCAGGATCTTC	CASSDRLAGARIF
TRBD1	NA	TRBV4-1	TRBJ2-4	TGCGCCAGCAGCCAAGATGGGGACAGATGGGCCAAAAACATTCAGTACTTC	CASSQDGDRWAKNIQYF
NA	NA	TRBV3-1/TRBV3-2	TRBJ1-3	TGTGCCAGCAGCCAAACAGATAATGGAAACACCATATATTTT	CASSQTDNGNTIYF
NA	NA	TRBV9	TRBJ2-3	TGTGCCAGCTCGGGGGTCCTCTACACAGATACGCAGTATTTT	CASSGVLYTDTQYF
NA	NA	TRBV5-6	TRBJ2-2	TGTGCCAGCAGCCCCTTGGCGAGGCCCGGGGAGCTGTTTTTT	CASSPLARPGELFF
NA	once	TRBV2	TRBJ1-2	TGTGCCAGCAGCCCTGGGGGGGGACGGTATGGCTACACCTTC	CASSPGGGRYGYTF
TRBD1	once	TRBV10-3	TRBJ1-1	TGTGCCATCAGTTCACGGACAGGGGGCTCTGAAGCTTTCTTT	CAISSRTGGSEAFF
TRBD2	NA	TRBV5-6	TRBJ2-7	TGTGCCAGCAGCCTCGGACTAGGGGATAGCGAGCAGTACTTC	CASSLGLGDSEQYF
NA	NA	TRBV3-1/TRBV3-2	TRBJ2-1	TGTGCCAGCAGCAGACGGCCGGGAGCGCAATCTGGGGATGAGCAGTTCTTC	CASSRRPGAQSGDEQFF
NA	NA	TRBV11-2	TRBJ2-7	TGTGCCAGCAGCGGGCCCCATCGGGGGTCCGCCTACGAGCAGTACTTC	CASSGPHRGSAYEQYF
NA	NA	TRBV30	TRBJ2-7	TGTGCCTGGAGTGCCCAACCAGGGGTCTACGAGCAGTACTTC	CAWSAQPGVYEQYF
NA	NA	TRBV28	TRBJ2-4	TGTGCCAGCAGCCCCCGTGGGAGGATAGCCAAAAACATTCAGTACTTC	CASSPRGRIAKNIQYF
NA	NA	TRBV29-1	TRBJ2-5	TGCAGCGTTGGGACATCACAAGAGACCCAGTACTTC	CSVGTSQETQYF
NA	NA	TRBV6-5	TRBJ1-2	TGTGCCGCGAGAGCTAACTATGGCTACACCTTC	CAARANYGYTF
NA	few	TRBV6-5	TRBJ2-1	TGTGCCAGCAGTTACGATGACAGCTACAATGAGCAGTTCTTC	CASSYDDSYNEQFF
NA	NA	TRBV4-3	TRBJ1-6	TGCGCCAGCAGCCAACAGACAGGCCTTGTTACGTTCCTCCACTTT	CASSQQTGLVTFLHF
TRBD2	NA	TRBV6-6	TRBJ2-7	TGTGCCAGCAGTTACCCGACTAGCGGGAGATTCGAGCAGTACTTC	CASSYPTSGRFEQYF
NA	NA	TRBV28	TRBJ1-5	TGTGCCAGCAGTTCTAGGCCATCAACTCAGCCCCAGCATTTT	CASSSRPSTQPQHF
NA	NA	TRBV7-8	TRBJ2-1	TGTGCCAGCAGCTTGCGGGGTAGCTCCTACAATGAGCAGTTCTTC	CASSLRGSSYNEQFF
NA	NA	TRBV3-1/TRBV3-2	TRBJ2-1	TGTGCCAGCAGCCCTTGGGGGCACAGCTCCTACAATGAGCAGTTCTTC	CASSPWGHSSYNEQFF
NA	NA	TRBV30	TRBJ1-1	TGTGCCGGAAGACAGGAGCTGAACACTGAAGCTTTCTTT	CAGRQELNTEAFF
NA	NA	TRBV5-1	TRBJ1-4	TGCGCCAGCAGCATCGGTACCCCGGGTTACGAAAAACTGTTTTTT	CASSIGTPGYEKLFF
TRBD1	NA	TRBV6-5	TRBJ1-2	TGTGCCAGCAGTTCCGAAGGACAGGGGAACTATGGCTACACCTTC	CASSSEGQGNYGYTF
NA	NA	TRBV19	TRBJ1-1	TGTGCCAGTAGTATTAGGGGTCTAATGGCTGAAGCTTTCTTT	CASSIRGLMAEAFF
TRBD2	few	TRBV24-1	TRBJ2-1	TGTGCCACCAGTGATAGGGAGGGTAGCGGGAGGGCATTTTTCTACAATGAGCAGTTCTTC	CATSDREGSGRAFFYNEQFF
TRBD1	NA	TRBV20-1	TRBJ1-1	TGCAGTGCTAGTAATTTCAGGGGGCCGGGCACTGAAGCTTTCTTT	CSASNFRGPGTEAFF
NA	NA	TRBV7-2	TRBJ1-5	TGTGCCAGCAGCTTTTTTCGGGGGCCCCAGCATTTT	CASSFFRGPQHF
NA	NA	TRBV11-2	TRBJ1-2	TGTGCCAGCAGTTATTCAGTTCCCAACTATGGCTACACCTTC	CASSYSVPNYGYTF
NA	NA	TRBV7-8	TRBJ1-1	TGTGCCAGCAGCTTAGAGCGGCAGGGGAGAGGAAACACTGAAGCTTTCTTT	CASSLERQGRGNTEAFF
NA	NA	TRBV30	TRBJ1-2	TGTGCCTGGAACGGGGTGGGTAACTATGGCTACACCTTC	CAWNGVGNYGYTF
TRBD1	NA	TRBV6-6	TRBJ1-3	TGTGCCAGCAGTTCCCATCAGGGGGCTGGAAACACCATATATTTT	CASSSHQGAGNTIYF
NA	NA	TRBV5-1	TRBJ2-7	TGCGCCAGCAGCCCCGACAGTAACTACGAGCAGTACTTC	CASSPDSNYEQYF
NA	NA	TRBV6-5	TRBJ2-7	TGTGCCAGCCTCTCCGGGATACTACTCGAGCAGTACTTC	CASLSGILLEQYF
NA	NA	TRBV7-2	TRBJ1-4	TGTGCCAGCAGCTTAGGCAGACATAATGAAAAACTGTTTTTT	CASSLGRHNEKLFF
NA	NA	TRBV7-2	TRBJ1-1	TGTGCCAGCAGCTTGGGCAGCTTCAGTTCTGAAGCTTTCTTT	CASSLGSFSSEAFF
TRBD2	once	TRBV29-1	TRBJ2-1	TGCAGCGTTGTTCCGACTAGCGGGAGCTCCTACAATGAGCAGTTCTTC	CSVVPTSGSSYNEQFF
NA	NA	TRBV3-1/TRBV3-2	TRBJ1-1	TGTGCCAGCAGCCAAGACGGCAGGGATTATAGCACTGAAGCTTTCTTT	CASSQDGRDYSTEAFF
TRBD1	NA	TRBV27	TRBJ2-1	TGTGCCAGCAGTATCAGGGGGCTGGATTACAATGAGCAGTTCTTC	CASSIRGLDYNEQFF
NA	NA	TRBV11-2	TRBJ1-2	TGTGCCAGCAGCTTGTTATTCCCCCTAAAAGGAGACTATGGCTACACCTTC	CASSLLFPLKGDYGYTF
TRBD1	NA	TRBV30	TRBJ1-2	TGTGCCTGGGTGACAGGGGGCAATCGGGGCTACACCTTC	CAWVTGGNRGYTF
TRBD2	NA	TRBV5-4	TRBJ2-1	TGTGCCAGCAGCAATTTCAGACTAGCGGGAGATGAGCAGTTCTTC	CASSNFRLAGDEQFF
TRBD2	NA	TRBV6-2/TRBV6-3	TRBJ2-7	TGTGCCAGCAGTTACTCGTTTTTGGGACTAGCAGCTCTCTACGAGCAGTACTTC	CASSYSFLGLAALYEQYF
TRBD1	few	TRBV6-7	TRBJ1-6	TGTGCCAGCATCCACGGGTCCCTAACAGGGGACCCAACGAATTCACCCCTCCACTTT	CASIHGSLTGDPTNSPLHF
TRBD2	NA	TRBV24-1	TRBJ2-2	TGTGCCACTCAAACGGGGGGTGCGAACACCGGGGAGCTGTTTTTT	CATQTGGANTGELFF
NA	few	TRBV5-1	TRBJ2-7	TGCGCCAGCAGCCGCGAAATACAGGGTTACGAGCAGTACTTC	CASSREIQGYEQYF
NA	NA	TRBV11-2	TRBJ2-1	TGTGCCAGCAGCTTAGATAGTCGTCTGAACAATGAGCAGTTCTTC	CASSLDSRLNNEQFF
TRBD1	NA	TRBV6-5	TRBJ1-2	TGTGCCAGCAGGTCCGACAGGGCAGGCGGCTACACCTTC	CASRSDRAGGYTF
TRBD1	NA	TRBV7-6	TRBJ2-1	TGTGCCAGCAGCTTAACGTCCAGGACAGGGTTTCCTGAGCAGTTCTTC	CASSLTSRTGFPEQFF
NA	NA	TRBV28	TRBJ1-2	TGTGCCAGCAGTTTACCGGGACACCCTAACTATGGCTACACCTTC	CASSLPGHPNYGYTF
TRBD1	NA	TRBV13	TRBJ2-3	TGTGCCAGCAGCGTCCTGGGACAGGGCAGGGGAGATACGCAGTATTTT	CASSVLGQGRGDTQYF
NA	NA	TRBV21-1	TRBJ1-1	TGTGCCAGCAGCACCTCCTCCGACAGGGGGCGAAGCATGAACACTGAAGCTTTCTTT	CASSTSSDRGRSMNTEAFF
NA	few	TRBV7-8	TRBJ2-7	TGTGCCAGCAGCTTACCCCAAGCTGAGAGGTACGAGCAGTACTTC	CASSLPQAERYEQYF
TRBD2	NA	TRBV3-1/TRBV3-2	TRBJ2-3	TGTGCCAGCAGCCCAACTAGCGGAAGCACAGATACGCAGTATTTT	CASSPTSGSTDTQYF
TRBD1	NA	TRBV4-1	TRBJ1-2	TGCGCCAGCAGCCAAAATACCATGGACAGGATGGCCAATGGCTACACCTTC	CASSQNTMDRMANGYTF
TRBD1	NA	TRBV7-8	TRBJ1-2	TGTGCCAGCAGCGCGGTAACAGGGGGAGGTGGCTACACCTTC	CASSAVTGGGGYTF